Included here is one T cell receptor beta chain sequence, with context. PCR used 60 Vbeta primers and 13 Jbeta primers. The protocol was immunoSEQ multiplex PCR, while the TCRdb copy is restricted to in-frame clones and leaves out a portion. The sample carries under 110,000 clones, 65% to 80% recorded once. Germline V gene sequence: CDR1 SNHLY, CDR2 FYNNEI. V gave up 3 bases and J gave up 3 bases; unmatched junction bases: 5. The CDR3 extends over 15 amino acids. This entry belongs to a study of cytomegalovirus exposure and HLA in healthy donors. Study in general: Earlier results showed roughly 120 million unique TCR beta sequences derived from 150 million to 200 million T cells.

The TCR originated in a man aged 55 to 69 in good health and CMV-seronegative. Sequencing input: PBMCs. This sequence joins TRBV2 and TRBJ1-5, with 7 bases that match TRBD1. The CDR3 reads CASSDGGQVNQPQHF. For the CDR3, the DNA is TGTGCCAGCAGTGATGGAGGACAGGTCAATCAGCCCCAGCATTTT.